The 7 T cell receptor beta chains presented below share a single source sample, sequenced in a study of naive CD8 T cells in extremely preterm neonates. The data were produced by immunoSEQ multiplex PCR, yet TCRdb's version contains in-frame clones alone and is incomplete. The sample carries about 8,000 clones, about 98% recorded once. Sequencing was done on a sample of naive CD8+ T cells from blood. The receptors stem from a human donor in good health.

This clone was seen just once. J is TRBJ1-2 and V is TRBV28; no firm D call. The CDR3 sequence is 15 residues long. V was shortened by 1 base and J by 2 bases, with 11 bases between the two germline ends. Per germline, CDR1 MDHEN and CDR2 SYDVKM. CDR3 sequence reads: CASSLYSHRNYGYTF. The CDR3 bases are TGTGCCAGCAGTTTATACAGCCACAGAAACTATGGCTACACCTTC.

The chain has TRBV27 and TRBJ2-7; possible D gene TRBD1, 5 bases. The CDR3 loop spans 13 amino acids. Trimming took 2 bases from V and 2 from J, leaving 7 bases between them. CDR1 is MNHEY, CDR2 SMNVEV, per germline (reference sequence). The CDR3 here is CASSLRGTYEQYF. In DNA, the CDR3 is TGTGCCAGCAGTTTAAGGGGAACCTACGAGCAGTACTTC.

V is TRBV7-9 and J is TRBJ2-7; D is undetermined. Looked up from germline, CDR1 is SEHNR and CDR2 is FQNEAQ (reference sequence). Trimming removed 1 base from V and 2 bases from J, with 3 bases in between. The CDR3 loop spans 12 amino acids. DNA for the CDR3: TGTGCCAGCAGCTTAGATACCTACGAGCAGTACTTC. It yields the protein CASSLDTYEQYF. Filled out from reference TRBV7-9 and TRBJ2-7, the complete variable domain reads DTGVSQNPRHKITKRGQNVTFRCDPISEHNRLYWYRQTLGQGPEFLTYFQNEAQLEKSRLLSDRFSAERPKGSFSTLEIQRTEQGDSAMYLCASSLDTYEQYFGPGTRLTVT.

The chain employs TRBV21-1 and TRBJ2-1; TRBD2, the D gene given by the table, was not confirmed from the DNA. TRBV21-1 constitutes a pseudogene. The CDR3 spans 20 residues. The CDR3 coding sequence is TGTGCCAGCAGCAAAGCGCTTTGGGGTGCGGGGCGGGCTTACCACAATGAGCAGTTCTTC. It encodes CASSKALWGAGRAYHNEQFF.

CDR3 DNA sequence: TGTGCCAGCAGCGTTGACAGGTCCTACGAGCAGTACGTC. Amino acid sequence: CASSVDRSYEQYV. This rearrangement joins TRBV5-4 to TRBJ2-7; maybe TRBD1 (6 bases). The CDR3 totals 13 residues. Deletions cut 4 bases from V and 1 base from J, with 9 bases between. Germline V CDR1 and CDR2: SGHNT, YYREEE (reference sequence).

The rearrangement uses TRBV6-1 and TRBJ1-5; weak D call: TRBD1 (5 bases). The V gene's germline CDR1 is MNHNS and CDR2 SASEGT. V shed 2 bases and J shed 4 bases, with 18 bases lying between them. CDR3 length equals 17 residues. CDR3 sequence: CASSELGGKGENQPQHF. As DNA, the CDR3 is TGTGCCAGCAGTGAACTTGGGGGGAAAGGGGAGAATCAGCCCCAGCATTTT.

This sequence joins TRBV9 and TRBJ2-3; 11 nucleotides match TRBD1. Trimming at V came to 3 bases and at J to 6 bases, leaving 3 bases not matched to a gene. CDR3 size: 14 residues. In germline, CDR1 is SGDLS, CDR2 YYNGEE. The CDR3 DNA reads TGTGCCAGCAGCGCGGACAGGGGGCGGGATACGCAGTATTTT. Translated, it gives CASSADRGRDTQYF. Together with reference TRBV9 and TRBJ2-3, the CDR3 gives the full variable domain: DSGVTQTPKHLITATGQRVTLRCSPRSGDLSVYWYQQSLDQGLQFLIQYYNGEERAKGNILERFSAQQFPDLHSELNLSSLELGDSALYFCASSADRGRDTQYFGPGTRLTVL.